Below, one T cell receptor beta chain is given with its context. Healthy donors had no documented immune events, such as infections, while sampled. V shed 3 bases, J shed 0 bases, and the junction held 2 bases outside the gene matches. The germline CDR1 and CDR2 sequences are KGHSH and LQKENI. CDR3 length: 15 amino acids. The data derive from a study of identifying expanded T cells in peripheral blood. Sequenced by immunoSEQ multiplex PCR; TCRdb stores in-frame clones only, minus some. The sample has 97,000 or so clones, 88% seen once. The rearrangement joins TRBV18 to TRBJ1-1; the match to TRBD1 covers 9 bases. This receptor was identified in a person between 18 and 70 years old in good health. Sequenced input: blood. The CDR3 coding sequence is TGTGCCAGCTCACCGGACAGGGGTTTGAACACTGAAGCTTTCTTT. Translating it yields CASSPDRGLNTEAFF.